This entry is about one T cell receptor (beta chain). This clonotype was detected a few times. The clone's antigen remains unknown. No base quality values were provided; no much bigger clone lies one nucleotide off. The library was prepared using 5' RACE. Sequenced using an Illumina HiSeq 2500. A second roughly 6 to 11 cycle PCR used a sample-barcoded 5' primer and a J-beta primer mix. Each TCR beta cDNA molecule received a unique molecular identifier from a template-switch 5' adaptor carrying 12 random nucleotides. Each sample yielded at least 2.5 million CDR3-containing paired-end reads. All of the RNA was converted into first-strand cDNA using the Mint cDNA synthesis kit, with a TRBC-specific oligonucleotide serving as the primer. Following uracil-DNA glycosylase treatment, all cDNA underwent a first 18-cycle PCR with the universal primers M1SS and BC2_uni_R. The paper's processing steps were these. Normalization of each sample was performed by random selection of 1 million high-quality reads, each carrying a distinct molecular identifier. Instead of being binned into consensus sequences, reads with shared molecular identifiers were discarded. MiTCR, set to a Q25 quality threshold and the strictest error-elimination algorithm, was used for CDR3 identification, clonotype clustering and error correction. A nonparametric unseen species model with Euler transformation was used to estimate a lower bound on total TCR beta diversity. The public reads were reanalyzed by TCRdb: fastp trimming at Q25, MiXCR alignment, in-frame beta chains only. Rows are combined by CDR3 protein, so each entry shows the most common genes and DNA. It is TCRdb's table, rather than the study itself, that gives the V and J calls and clone size. The sample table holds about 800,000 distinct CDR3 sequences, of which around 25% were seen once. Of the sample, more than 3% is held by the ten largest clones.

Donors were a few dozen systemically healthy Caucasian individuals from Russia aged roughly 6 to 90 years. Each donor gave 8 to 10 milliliters of peripheral blood, drawn into EDTA-treated Vacutainer tubes. Ficoll-Paque density-gradient centrifugation was used to isolate PBMCs, with at least 6.5 million obtained per sample. Total RNA was extracted from PBMCs with Trizol reagent, with at least 6 micrograms obtained per sample. The percentages of naive CD45RAhigh/CD27high T cells were determined by flow cytometry on a PBMC aliquot from every donor. These data belong to a study of blood T cells in healthy people across ages (dated by TCRdb to the mid-2010s). Notes on the research overall: In model experiments, roughly one uniquely barcoded TCR beta cDNA molecule per two T cells was captured by template switching. Using the same blood draw, the study looked at two additional independent replicas of 1 million unique cDNA reads for two donors, one aged 18 to 30 and the other aged 80 or older. Using deep sequencing normalized with unique cDNA molecular identifiers, the study measured how TCR beta repertoire diversity changes with age. The donors were divided into four age groups: young (average about 15 years), middle-aged (approximately 39), aged (under 70) and long-lived (about 79). Summary of the overall study and its limitations: Observed TCR beta diversity per million T cells fell roughly linearly with age, and a significant reduction was already apparent by age around 40. Bulk unsorted PBMC profiling prevented conclusive comparison of naive and antigen-experienced compartments. There was a strong correlation between observed TCR beta diversity and the percentage of naive T cells measured by flow cytometry. The long-lived group showed more naive CD4+ T cells, fewer expanded clones and increased TCR diversity than the aged group, suggesting age selection. Estimates of total diversity based on one million sequenced T cells were considered lower bounds and underestimates. Donor CMV infection status was unknown, potentially confounding age-related changes in expanded clonotypes.

The CDR3 sequence holds 16 residues, the cysteine and phenylalanine included. Solely the CDR3 DNA is kept, with 48 bases framed from the first base. CDR1 and CDR2 are read off the germline V gene as KGHSH and LQKENI. Trimming leaves V shorter by 3 bases and J shorter by 4 bases, with the junction holding 6 bases beyond the gene matches. These same data were also listed under a study on T cells of mothers and their children. The other study reports the following: The donors were nine systemically healthy Caucasian individuals, made up of three mothers and their six children. cDNA synthesis used all of the extracted RNA, with around 1.5 ug of RNA in each 15 ul reaction. Sample barcodes and 2-4 random nucleotides were added via the M1S primer in the second PCR. Over 8 million TCR beta CDR3 reads came from each mother, compared with millions of reads from each child. Thymic selection similarly shapes TCR recombination output in related and unrelated pairs, with minor effect from inherited differences. Related mother-child pairs always showed normalized repertoire overlap that was slightly higher than in unrelated mother-child pairs, though the difference was never significant. No persistent microchimeric T cell clones were detected, at a sensitivity of about 100 clones per million clonotypes. Deep NGS was used in the study to compare the TCR beta repertoires of mothers and children and to look for features that separate related mother-child pairs from unrelated individuals. Mothers averaged around 40 +/- 4 years of age and children averaged about 10 +/- 4 years. After adapter ligation was performed with NEBNext reagents, the libraries were sequenced on an Illumina HiSeq 2000 with 100+100 nt paired-end reads. Mother and child libraries were prepared a month apart and sequenced in separate runs to prevent cross-contamination. Between roughly 450,000 and 2,000,000 distinct TCR beta clonotypes were identified per donor. Naive TCR beta clonotypes were estimated from low-frequency clonotypes matched to each donor's FACS-determined naive share, without sorting.

This clonotype was obtained from a boy younger than 18 in good health. This chain joins TRBV18 to TRBJ1-5, with 10 bases aligning to TRBD1. Sequences were obtained from blood. The DNA is as follows: TGTGCCAGCTCACCTGCTGGGGACAGGGGTAATCAGCCCCAGCATTTT. It codes for CASSPAGDRGNQPQHF.